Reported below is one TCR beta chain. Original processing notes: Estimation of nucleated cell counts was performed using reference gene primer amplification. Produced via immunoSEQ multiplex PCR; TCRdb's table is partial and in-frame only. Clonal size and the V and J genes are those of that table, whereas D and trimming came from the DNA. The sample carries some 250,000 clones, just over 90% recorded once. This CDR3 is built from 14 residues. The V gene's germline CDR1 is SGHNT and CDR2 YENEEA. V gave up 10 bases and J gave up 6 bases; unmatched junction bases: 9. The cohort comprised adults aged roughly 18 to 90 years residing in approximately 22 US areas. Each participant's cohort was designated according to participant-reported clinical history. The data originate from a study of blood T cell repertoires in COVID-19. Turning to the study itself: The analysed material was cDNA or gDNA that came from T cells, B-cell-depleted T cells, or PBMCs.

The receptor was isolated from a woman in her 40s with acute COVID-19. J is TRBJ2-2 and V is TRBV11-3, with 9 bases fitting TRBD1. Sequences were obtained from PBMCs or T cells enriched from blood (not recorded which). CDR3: CATRGQGVPGELFF. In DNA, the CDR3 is TGTGCCACCCGGGGACAGGGTGTCCCCGGGGAGCTGTTTTTT.